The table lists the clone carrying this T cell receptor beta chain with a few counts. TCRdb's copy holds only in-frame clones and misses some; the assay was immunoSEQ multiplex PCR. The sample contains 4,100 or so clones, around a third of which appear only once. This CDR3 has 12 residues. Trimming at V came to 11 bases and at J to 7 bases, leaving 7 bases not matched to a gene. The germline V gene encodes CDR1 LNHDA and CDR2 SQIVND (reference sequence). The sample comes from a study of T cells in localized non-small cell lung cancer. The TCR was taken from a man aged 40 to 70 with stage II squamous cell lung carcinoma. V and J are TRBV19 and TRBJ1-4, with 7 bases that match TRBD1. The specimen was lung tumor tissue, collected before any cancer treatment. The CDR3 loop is CAGGTVGEKLFF. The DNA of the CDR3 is TGTGCCGGGGGGACAGTAGGTGAAAAACTGTTTTTT.